A single sample is the source of the 16 T cell receptor beta chains below, sequenced in a study of PD-L1 blockade in urothelial cancer. Only in-frame clones appear in the TCRdb table, and some are missing; sequencing was by immunoSEQ multiplex PCR. The sample carries tens of thousands of clones, about 86% recorded once. The time point: pretreatment peripheral blood. Here the sequenced sample was PBMCs, taken around atezolizumab (anti-PD-L1) treatment. Receptors were obtained from a man in his 60s with urothelial cancer.

The chain employs TRBV6-1 and TRBJ1-6, with no clear D. Germline CDR1 MNHNS, CDR2 SASEGT. The CDR3 is 14 amino acids. V was trimmed by 11 bases and J by 1 base, leaving 12 bases between them. Written as DNA, the CDR3 is TGTGCCGGTCATGAGGGATCCTATAATTCACCCCTCCACTTT. Translating gives CAGHEGSYNSPLHF.

This sequence joins TRBV15 and TRBJ1-4; TRBD1 aligns across 8 bases. Germline CDR1 is LNHNV and CDR2 is YYDKDF (reference sequence). The CDR3 is 14 residues long. The J segment lost 8 bases and the V segment lost 6 bases, leaving 8 bases of the junction unmatched. The DNA for the CDR3 is TGTGCCACCAGGGGTGGGACAGGAATCGAAAAACTGTTTTTT. It codes for CATRGGTGIEKLFF.

The V and J genes are TRBV11-3 and TRBJ2-5, with 7 bases identical to TRBD2. This CDR3 spans 13 amino acids. Germline values: CDR1 SGHNT, CDR2 YENEEA. Trimming removed 5 bases from V and 2 bases from J; junction bases left unmatched: 2. The CDR3 loop is CASSRGEQETQYF. CDR3 DNA: TGTGCCAGCAGCCGGGGGGAGCAAGAGACCCAGTACTTC.

The chain couples TRBV23-1 to TRBJ1-1; D is undetermined. TRBV23-1 counts as an open reading frame of uncertain function. CDR3 length: 14 residues. V lost 7 bases, J lost 5 bases, and 17 bases lay in between. CDR3: CASNRTHSGTEAFF. Written as DNA, the CDR3 is TGCGCCAGCAATCGGACCCATTCGGGAACTGAAGCTTTCTTT.

This chain uses TRBV11-3 with TRBJ1-1; D not certain. Looked up from germline, CDR1 is SGHNT and CDR2 is YENEEA. The CDR3 spans 15 residues. V gave up 0 bases and J gave up 0 bases, with 8 bases separating them. This CDR3 reads CASSLEGTVNTEAFF. In DNA, the CDR3 is TGTGCCAGCAGCTTAGAGGGCACTGTGAACACTGAAGCTTTCTTT.

The gene calls are TRBV6-5 and TRBJ1-6; 9 bases map to TRBD1. J gave up 9 bases and V 6 bases, and 9 bases lay outside the gene matches. CDR3 length: 15 amino acids. Germline V gene lookup returns CDR1 MNHEY and CDR2 SVGAGI. CDR3 region: CASRAGTGWSSPLHF. The CDR3 DNA follows: TGTGCCAGCAGAGCCGGGACAGGGTGGAGTTCACCCCTCCACTTT.

The chain has TRBV5-1 and TRBJ1-1; D unclear. CDR1 is SGHRS, CDR2 YFSETQ, per germline. This CDR3 comprises 15 residues. Trimming removed 3 bases from V and 0 bases from J, with 12 bases in between. CDR3 amino acids: CASSSSTLMNTEAFF. CDR3 DNA: TGCGCCAGCAGCTCTTCTACGTTAATGAACACTGAAGCTTTCTTT.

The chain couples TRBV7-9 to TRBJ1-1, with TRBD1 matching 7 bases. Germline trimming cut 4 bases from V and 0 bases from J; bases unmatched to any gene: 8. Looked up from germline, CDR1 is SEHNR and CDR2 is FQNEAQ (reference sequence). The CDR3 loop spans 16 amino acids. CDR3 amino acids: CASSSAGGGVNTEAFF. The CDR3 nucleotides are TGTGCCAGCAGCTCCGCAGGGGGAGGAGTGAACACTGAAGCTTTCTTT.

This chain joins TRBV21-1 and TRBJ1-1; TRBD1 is taken as the D call from the table, unchecked against the DNA. TRBV21-1 represents a pseudogene. The CDR3 extends over 15 amino acids. The chain's CDR3 is CASSKGGQFNTEAFF. Written as DNA, the CDR3 is TGTGCCAGCAGCAAAGGGGGACAGTTTAACACTGAAGCTTTCTTT.

The chain combines TRBV14 with TRBJ1-1; D gene uncertain. V was shortened by 0 bases and J by 1 base, with 6 bases between the two germline ends. Looked up from germline, CDR1 is SGHDN and CDR2 is FVKESK. There are 14 residues in the CDR3. Here the CDR3 reads CASSQDLRNTEAFF. CDR3 bases: TGTGCCAGCAGCCAAGATTTGAGGAACACTGAAGCTTTCTTT.

The rearrangement joins TRBV18 to TRBJ1-2; maybe TRBD1 (5 bases). CDR1 and CDR2 from the germline V gene are KGHSH and LQKENI. Deletions cut 6 bases from V and 9 bases from J, with 20 bases between. The CDR3 has 14 amino acids. CDR3 nucleotides: TGTGCCAGCTCTTCGGCGGAGGGGCATTCGAGCTACACCTTC. Its protein product is CASSSAEGHSSYTF.

The chain employs TRBV7-3 and TRBJ2-3; TRBD2 agrees at 10 bases. Germline trimming cut 7 bases from V and 6 bases from J; bases unmatched to any gene: 7. CDR1 is SGHTA and CDR2 is FQGTGA in the germline V gene. This CDR3 comprises 14 residues. The CDR3 bases are TGTGCCAGCAAGGAGCGGGGGGGCGCGGATACGCAGTATTTT. This gives the protein CASKERGGADTQYF.

This clone is a singleton in its sample. The V and J genes are TRBV5-1 and TRBJ2-3, with no clear D. Germline V gives CDR1 SGHRS, CDR2 YFSETQ. The CDR3 is 14 amino acids. Trimming removed 0 bases from V and 4 bases from J, with 9 bases in between. The CDR3 reads CASSLGVAADTQYF. CDR3 sequence (DNA): TGCGCCAGCAGCTTGGGGGTCGCGGCAGATACGCAGTATTTT.

V gene TRBV7-2 combines with J gene TRBJ2-2; TRBD2 matches at 11 bases. Germline V gene sequence: CDR1 SGHTA, CDR2 FQGNSA. The CDR3 covers 16 residues. Trimming cost V 6 bases and J 1 base; bases outside gene matches: 4. CDR3 sequence reads: CASRRGLAENTGELFF. The CDR3 bases are TGTGCCAGCAGAAGGGGACTAGCGGAGAACACCGGGGAGCTGTTTTTT. The full variable domain, with the rest looked up from reference TRBV7-2 and TRBJ2-2, is GAGVSQSPSNKVTEKGKDVELRCDPISGHTALYWYRQSLGQGLEFLIYFQGNSAPDKSGLPSDRFSAERTGGSVSTLTIQRTQQEDSAVYLCASRRGLAENTGELFFGEGSRLTVL.

The V and J genes are TRBV2 and TRBJ2-7; 9 nucleotides agree with TRBD1. The CDR3 extends over 15 amino acids. Trimming removed 4 bases from V and 4 bases from J; junction bases left unmatched: 8. Germline V gives CDR1 SNHLY, CDR2 FYNNEI. The CDR3 DNA follows: TGTGCCAGCAGTGGAAGTTGGGACAGGGATTACGAGCAGTACTTC. As protein: CASSGSWDRDYEQYF. The full variable domain, rest sourced from reference TRBV2 and TRBJ2-7, is EPEVTQTPSHQVTQMGQEVILRCVPISNHLYFYWYRQILGQKVEFLVSFYNNEISEKSEIFDDQFSVERPDGSNFTLKIRSTKLEDSAMYFCASSGSWDRDYEQYFGPGTRLTVT.

The V gene is TRBV15, the J gene TRBJ1-5; a possible D gene is TRBD1 (6 bases). This CDR3 region has 15 residues. V lost 6 bases to trimming and J lost 0 bases, with 12 bases between them. The germline V gene encodes CDR1 LNHNV and CDR2 YYDKDF (reference sequence). This CDR3 reads CATRVGAYSNQPQHF. In DNA, the CDR3 is TGTGCCACCAGGGTGGGGGCTTATAGCAATCAGCCCCAGCATTTT.